The rows below give T cell receptor beta chains drawn from one sample of a study of blood T cell repertoires in COVID-19. The method was immunoSEQ multiplex PCR; TCRdb's version includes in-frame clones alone and lacks a portion of them. The profile shows about 27,000 clones, 92% of them singletons. Material: peripheral blood. Source of these receptors: a human donor in a cohort sampled during active COVID-19. CDR3s include the opening cysteine and the closing phenylalanine or tryptophan. The order of the fields is V gene, clone size, D gene, J gene, CDR3 protein, CDR3 DNA. The D gene is left open where the match is weak. Some rows mark clone size as missing; the rest say once, few, many or name a class of expanded clone.

V: TRBV27
size: -
D: TRBD2
J: TRBJ2-1
CDR3: CASSFLSSGADNEQFF
DNA: TGTGCCAGCAGTTTTCTCTCTAGCGGGGCGGACAATGAGCAGTTCTTC

V: TRBV21-1
size: -
D: -
J: TRBJ2-5
CDR3: CASSMFLLGDGIPGTQYF
DNA: TGTGCCAGCAGCATGTTTCTCTTAGGAGACGGGATTCCAGGGACCCAGTACTTC

V: TRBV10-2
size: -
D: TRBD1
J: TRBJ1-2
CDR3: CASSLDRVYGYTF
DNA: TGCGCCAGCAGCCTCGACAGGGTATACGGCTACACCTTC

V: TRBV28
size: -
D: TRBD1
J: TRBJ1-5
CDR3: CASSMDRFGSNQPQHF
DNA: TGTGCCAGCAGTATGGACAGGTTCGGGAGCAATCAGCCCCAGCATTTT

V: TRBV10-1
size: -
D: -
J: TRBJ2-1
CDR3: CASSESMRDSPFF
DNA: TGCGCCAGCAGTGAGTCTATGAGGGATTCCCCGTTCTTC

V: TRBV5-1
size: medium-sized
D: -
J: TRBJ2-2
CDR3: CASSLDGYTGELFF
DNA: TGCGCCAGCAGCTTGGACGGTTACACCGGGGAGCTGTTTTTT

V: TRBV7-2
size: -
D: TRBD1
J: TRBJ2-3
CDR3: CASSLGGTGVRTDTQYF
DNA: TGTGCCAGCAGCTTAGGAGGGACAGGGGTACGCACAGATACGCAGTATTTT

V: TRBV3-1/TRBV3-2
size: -
D: -
J: TRBJ1-3
CDR3: CASNFMAGRENTIYF
DNA: TGTGCCAGCAACTTTATGGCAGGGCGGGAAAACACCATATATTTT

V: TRBV18
size: -
D: -
J: TRBJ2-1
CDR3: CASSPPMEGNEQFF
DNA: TGTGCCAGCTCACCACCGATGGAGGGCAATGAGCAGTTCTTC

V: TRBV19
size: -
D: TRBD2
J: TRBJ2-6
CDR3: CASSIGGAGANVLTF
DNA: TGTGCCAGTAGTATTGGGGGGGCTGGGGCCAACGTCCTGACTTTC

V: TRBV27
size: once
D: TRBD1
J: TRBJ2-7
CDR3: CAAYSPGQGAYEQYF
DNA: TGTGCCGCTTACTCCCCGGGACAGGGGGCCTACGAGCAGTACTTC

V: TRBV10-3
size: once
D: TRBD1
J: TRBJ2-5
CDR3: CAISGQGAGEETQYF
DNA: TGTGCCATCAGTGGACAGGGGGCGGGGGAAGAGACCCAGTACTTC